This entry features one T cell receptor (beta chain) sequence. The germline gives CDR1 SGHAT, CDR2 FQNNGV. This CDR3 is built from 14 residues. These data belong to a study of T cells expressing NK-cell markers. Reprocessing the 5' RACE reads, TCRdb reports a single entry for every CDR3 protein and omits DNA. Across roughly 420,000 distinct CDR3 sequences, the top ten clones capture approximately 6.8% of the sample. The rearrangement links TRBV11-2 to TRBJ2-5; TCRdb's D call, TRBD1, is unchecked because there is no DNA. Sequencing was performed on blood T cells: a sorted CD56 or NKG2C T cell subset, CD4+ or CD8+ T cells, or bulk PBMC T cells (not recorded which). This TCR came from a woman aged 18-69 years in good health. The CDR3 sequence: CASSTGTGRETQYF.